A selection of T cell receptor beta chains follows, all from one sample in a study of shared clonotypes between healthy human individuals. Sequencing used immunoSEQ multiplex PCR; TCRdb keeps in-frame clones, though not all of them. The repertoire has 2.3 million or so clones, 93% of them found once; the top ten carry about 0.41%. Sequencing used naive CD4+ T cells from PBMCs. The receptors stem from a man aged 18 to 35 in good health. Some clones in this sample may be carry-over from other donors' samples. CDR3s include the opening cysteine and the closing phenylalanine or tryptophan. D genes are given only for firm matches. A row's size may be missing; if present it is once, few, many or a size class.

d_call | clone_size | j_call | v_call | cdr3_nt | cdr3_aa
- | - | TRBJ1-5 | TRBV11-2 | TGTGCCAGCAGCTTGACGACGGACGCTTGGATACATTTT | CASSLTTDAWIHF
- | - | TRBJ2-7 | TRBV7-7 | TGTGCCAGCAGCTTAAGTCTAGGCTACGAGCAGTACTTC | CASSLSLGYEQYF
TRBD1 | - | TRBJ1-1 | TRBV5-1 | TGCGCCAGCAGCGGGACAGCGAACACTGAAGCTTTCTTT | CASSGTANTEAFF
TRBD2 | - | TRBJ2-1 | TRBV5-1 | TGCGCCAGCAGCTTTAGCGGGAGTGGTTACAATGAGCAGTTCTTC | CASSFSGSGYNEQFF
- | few | TRBJ1-1 | TRBV29-1 | TGCAGCGTTGAAGGGCAGGGCCTAAAAGCTTTCTTT | CSVEGQGLKAFF
- | - | TRBJ2-7 | TRBV5-1 | TGCGCCAGCAGCTTGTTTCGCGGAGAGCAGTACTTC | CASSLFRGEQYF
TRBD1 | - | TRBJ2-7 | TRBV30 | TGTGCCTGGAGAATTAACAGGGGCCCCTACGAGCAGTACTTC | CAWRINRGPYEQYF
TRBD2 | - | TRBJ2-1 | TRBV5-4 | TGTGCCAGCAGCCCCCGTTCGCCTAGCGGGATGAGCTACAATGAGCAGTTCTTC | CASSPRSPSGMSYNEQFF
- | - | TRBJ2-3 | TRBV7-9 | TGTGCCAGCAGCTCGGGACCACATTCCAGCACAGATACGCAGTATTTT | CASSSGPHSSTDTQYF
- | - | TRBJ2-1 | TRBV25-1 | TGTGCCAGCAGTCTGTGGAGCGGTTCATCCTACAATGAGCAGTTCTTC | CASSLWSGSSYNEQFF
- | - | TRBJ2-7 | TRBV28 | TGTGCCAGCAGTCCCGGACCGAGCTACGAGCAGTACTTC | CASSPGPSYEQYF
TRBD1 | - | TRBJ2-7 | TRBV18 | TGTGCCAGCTCACCAACAGGGGGCGGCGAGCAGTACTTC | CASSPTGGGEQYF
- | - | TRBJ2-7 | TRBV27 | TGTGCCAGCAGTTTATTACAGAACCCATCCTACGAGCAGTACTTC | CASSLLQNPSYEQYF
- | - | TRBJ2-7 | TRBV7-2 | TGTGCCAGCAGCTTAGCGCTGGCAGGGGCTGGGTACGAGCAGTACTTC | CASSLALAGAGYEQYF
TRBD1 | - | TRBJ2-5 | TRBV7-9 | TGTGCCAGCACCAGGGACAGCCAAGAGACCCAGTACTTC | CASTRDSQETQYF
- | - | TRBJ2-1 | TRBV5-1 | TGCGCCAGCAGCGAGACAGGGGAGGGCTACAATGAGCAGTTCTTC | CASSETGEGYNEQFF
TRBD2 | - | TRBJ2-7 | TRBV6-7 | TGTGCCAGCAGGCATCCGACTAGCGGGAACTTCTCCTACGAGCAGTACTTC | CASRHPTSGNFSYEQYF